This T cell receptor beta chain derives from a study of cytomegalovirus exposure and HLA in healthy donors (dated by TCRdb to 2017 to 2019). Notes on the research overall: An earlier analysis of 587 of the donors reported 276 Gb of sequence data and 95 million to 120 million unique TCR beta sequences obtained from some 170 million T cells. A later genetic analysis used genome-wide SNP genotypes for about 60% of the 666 donors, treating that subset as a discovery cohort. Using immunosequencing, the study profiled T cell repertoires from fewer than 700 subjects and related those repertoires to cytomegalovirus serostatus. Typing coverage varied by locus: roughly 620-640 donors for A, B, C, DRB1 and DQB1; under 550 for DQA1; more than 600 for DPA1; under 490 for DPB1. An early release covering roughly 580 HLA-typed donors comprised about 320 gigabases of sequencing data and around 80 million unique TCR sequences. To study patterns of TCR occurrence, a later analysis re-analyzed previously published TCR beta repertoires from 650 to 750 donors and added high-resolution HLA genotyping. On average, roughly 240,000 unique TCR beta nucleotide sequences were sequenced per donor among several hundred genotyped donors of the cohort, with roughly 19% of those sequences being non-productive. The study aimed to test whether signatures of past pathogen exposure could be identified by cataloging public T cell receptors. Four to six DR-DQ haplotypes were handled as single units for association and clustering, since linkage in the cohort was strong. An earlier analysis of around 640 of the donors used high-throughput TCR beta sequencing to judge whether each TCR beta V gene segment behaved as functional or pseudogenic. The genetic ancestry cluster associated with self-reported Caucasian donors included over 65% of the roughly 390 genotyped donors. HLA typing included class I and class II loci at four-digit resolution. To predict cytomegalovirus infection status, the study combined high-throughput TCR immunosequencing, statistical association of individual TCRs with disease status, and machine learning. All discovery cohort repertoires had been generated using a single sequencing platform. Donor age, sex, ethnicity and CMV serostatus were collected together with the repertoire data. A separate validation cohort of 90 to 150 different subjects was used in addition to the approximately 610-subject first cohort. In the later analysis, no new phenotypic data were used to find candidate immune exposures; instead, reliance was placed on TCR beta sequences and their occurrence across donors. Study-level results and caveats: Most CMV-associated TCR beta chains appeared to be HLA-restricted in a later analysis, and the HLA associations seemed to be driven largely by CMV exposure. Approximately 18 rarely observed V segments, including chromosome 9 orphons, were excluded from the earlier analysis of some 590 of the donors because counts were too low. A cluster of highly shared sequence variants was judged likely to represent a technical artifact of the sequencing pipeline. Linkage disequilibrium might explain the correlated functional status among segregating V segments, but an unknown experimental factor could not be ruled out. Most TCR sequences were observed very rarely across donors, whereas some public TCRs were present in many individuals. The authors suggested that the approach could potentially be generalized to other disease states and immunological phenotypes. The study gave a list of under 200 TCR beta chains associated with cytomegalovirus. In a later analysis, the rate of TCR association differed among HLA loci, with DRB1 alleles having the most associated TCRs and HLA-C alleles having the fewest. Only TCR beta chains were sequenced in this cohort, and the absence of alpha or paired-chain data limited detectable features. A later analysis reported that several top co-occurrence clusters appeared linked to parvovirus B19, influenza, CMV and Epstein-Barr virus. A later analysis found that HLA-associated TCR beta chains were more clonally expanded and had lower generation probabilities than equally common non-associated chains. For the cohort, immune exposure information was limited to CMV serostatus. Because the 87-base-pair reads could not distinguish some IMGT-functional V segments, including TRBV6-2 and TRBV6-3, those segments were excluded. Cytomegalovirus status was reported to be diagnosed by the classifier with high specificity and sensitivity in both the original and validation cohorts. A few of the identified cytomegalovirus-associated TCR beta chains were confirmed in vitro to be specific for cytomegalovirus antigens. In a later analysis, 15,000 to 20,000 TCR beta sequences were associated with specific HLA alleles at a false discovery rate of 0.05. In an earlier analysis of roughly 500 of the donors, most TCR beta V segments appeared in productive rearrangements about 87% or about 30% of the time, broadly matching IMGT annotations. Because HLA typing was missing for some donors at each locus, association tests included only the typed subset. Strong co-occurrence of HLA alleles, especially DR and DQ, made assigning TCR associations to individual alleles difficult. Sequencing depth was assumed to be roughly uniform across donors in the presence/absence analyses, though that assumption may not hold. In a later genetic analysis, fewer N-insertions in productive TCRs were reported among donors in an Asian-associated ancestry cluster than the roughly 640-donor mean. In a later genetic analysis, a missense DCLRE1C variant was associated with V-gene and J-gene trimming of TCR beta chains, and the association was replicated in an independent cohort. A further reported finding was that TCR beta sequences accurately predicted the HLA-A and HLA-B alleles for most subjects in the first cohort.

V and J are truncated by 3 bases and 0 bases respectively, leaving an intervening sequence of 12 bases. Inclusive of the bounding cysteine and phenylalanine, the CDR3 is 16 residues long. Of the read, only the CDR3 DNA is kept; its 48 bases are in frame from base 1. CDR1 SGHNT and CDR2 YENEEA were looked up in the germline V gene. The cohort was made up of 500 to 850 healthy bone marrow donors. All cohort members were sampled while nominally healthy, although unrecorded immune exposures were likely present. The donor tested CMV seronegative, placing the donor among the 350 or so seronegative members of the cohort. Each donor provided a peripheral blood sample, and peripheral blood mononuclear cells were used for TCR beta sequencing. Genomic DNA extraction from the blood cell samples was performed with the Qiagen DNeasy Blood Extraction Kit. The method was the immunoSEQ multiplex PCR assay. For the multiplex PCR, a mixture combining 60 forward primers for TCR Vbeta segments and 13 reverse primers for TCR Jbeta segments was used. The CDR3 region of rearranged TCR beta genes was amplified from genomic DNA by a multiplex PCR assay. Amplified TCR beta libraries were sequenced as 87-base-pair reads on the Illumina HiSeq System. Per the original workflow: Across the 600 to 700 repertoires, a later analysis counted tens of millions of unique TCR beta chains, roughly 11 million of which were shared by at least two donors. To remove PCR and sequencing errors, raw reads were error-corrected and collapsed into unique sequences using a nearest-neighbor algorithm that merged closely related sequences. To assign V, D and J gene segments, CDR3 sequences were aligned to IMGT reference sequences. For a sequence to be retained, a match of at least six nucleotides was required to both a V gene segment and a J gene segment. Rearrangements were called productive when the CDR3 lacked stop codons and stayed in frame with V and J; all others were non-productive. CDR3 was defined according to IMGT convention as the region running from the second conserved V-encoded cysteine to the conserved J-encoded phenylalanine. The earlier analysis of some 550 of the donors excluded any sequence lacking an unambiguous match to a single V gene segment. In an earlier analysis of approximately 550 of the donors, V segments were called functional above 56.7% productive rearrangements and were called segregating when the between-donor standard deviation exceeded 5%. A statistical classification framework was built for diagnosing cytomegalovirus status from the catalog of TCR beta chain sequences. A later analysis assigned V and J genes by comparing TCR nucleotide sequences with IMGT/GENE-DB human TR gene sequences. A later analysis assigned CDR3 sequences and most-parsimonious VDJ recombination scenarios with the TCRdist pipeline. In a later analysis, each TCR beta chain was defined by its CDR3 amino acid sequence together with its V-gene family, and reads without a unique V-gene family were excluded. To address suspected cross-contamination and a sequencing artifact, a later analysis removed 592 highly shared, low-generation-probability nucleotide sequences. In a later analysis, a clonal expansion index was calculated for each public chain from normalized within-repertoire ranks of inferred template counts. In a later analysis, generation probabilities were computed using a VDJ recombination model fitted to out-of-frame rearrangements, and the results were checked against IGoR. A later analysis scored TCR-TCR, TCR-HLA and TCR-CMV co-occurrence with hypergeometric tests, applying a repertoire-size bias correction to TCR pairs. In a later analysis, false discovery rates were estimated by permuting HLA or CMV assignments 20 times. In a later analysis, co-occurring TCRs were grouped using DBSCAN, with TCRdist sequence similarity added in when clustering inside HLA-allele-positive subsets. Repertoires with fewer than 30,000 or more than 120,000 public chains were left out of co-occurrence clustering, as were five repertoires with anomalous nucleotide sharing. Imported from immuneACCESS, the table was reduced by TCRdb to in-frame sequences with V and J called. These copies leave out some clones; in studies compared against another copy, an unresolved V gene accounts for under half, and the cause of the remainder is not known. V, J and clone size were drawn from that table, and D and trimming were deduced from the DNA. In this sample the table shows 80,000 or so clones, around 78% of which occur a single time. The top ten hold around 3.6% of the sample.

Comment on this clone: Its antigen remains undetermined. No clone much larger than this one lies a single base away; base qualities are absent.

The chain is made from TRBV11-3 and TRBJ2-1; TRBD1 is perhaps the D gene, given 6 matching bases. The clonotype was recovered from a man between 40 and 49 years old in good health and CMV-seronegative. Sequencing was carried out using PBMCs. The base sequence is TGTGCCAGCAGCTTTGGGGGCGGAAGCTCCTACAATGAGCAGTTCTTC. Translated, this gives CASSFGGGSSYNEQFF.